This TCR beta chain was recovered during a study of healthy donors' naive CD4 and CD8 T cells (dated by TCRdb to between 2014 and 2017). Regarding the complete study: The donors were selected to cover three age groups of six people each (20-25, 40-50 and 60-70 years), had a mean age of nearly 45, and were half female. For TCR alpha, a new primer set was designed to cover all functional IMGT alpha gene variants, and the remainder of the protocol was kept the same as the beta-chain workflow. The study sequenced rearranged TCR alpha and beta chains from naive CD4+ and CD8+ T cells to test how TCR variation relates to lineage commitment. Peripheral blood mononuclear cells were obtained from about 18 unrelated, healthy individuals. Donors were HLA-typed by sequencing at HLA-A, -B, -C, -DRB1, -DQB1 and -DPB1 using the SBTexcellerator protocol, an ABI3130xl analyzer and SBTengine software.

Cells with a CD4+CD8-CD45RO-CD45RA+ profile were isolated by FACS and defined as naive CD4+ T cells, and those with a CD8+CD4-CD45RA+CD27bright profile were defined as naive CD8+ T cells. The antibodies used for sorting targeted CD4 (RPA-T4), CD8 (SK1), CD27 (O323), CD45RA (HI100) and CD45RO (UCHL1). V gives up 6 bases and J gives up 5 bases, and the segment between their germline ends measures 18 bases. CDR1 and CDR2 are read off the germline V gene as MNHEY and SVGAGI. The cysteine opens and the phenylalanine closes a CDR3 of 15 amino acids. Kept here is only the CDR3 DNA, which spans 45 bases and is read in frame from base 1. Overall study outcomes, separate from this receptor: Most V and J gene segments were reportedly biased between naive CD4+ and CD8+ cells, consistently across donors and independent of HLA genotype. In both chains, CD4+ lineage was associated with a positively charged CDR3, and CD8+ lineage was associated with a negatively charged CDR3. Taken together, V genes, J genes and CDR3 charge appeared to account for 10% to 15% of the variance in CD4/CD8 propensity, mostly acting in an additive way. Possible repertoire bias arising from homeostatic proliferation of naive T cells was not directly addressed. Because the alpha and beta chains were sequenced in bulk, pairing them was not possible, and so effects of the combined chains went unevaluated.

To note about this clonotype: What antigen it recognizes has not been identified. There are no base qualities to consult, and no much larger clone falls within one base.

These reads were obtained on a 454 GS FLX Titanium. A previously published linear amplification protocol was used to build TCR libraries from around 500 ng of total RNA. The Roche/454 Genome Sequencer with Titanium chemistry was used for sequencing. Per the original workflow: 75,000 to 85,000 rearranged TCR alpha transcripts were sequenced from about 5 of the healthy donors. Duplicate transcripts were removed, and each unique TCR clonotype was defined by its CDR3 junction following IMGT nomenclature. In R 2.13.0, logistic regression modeled CD4 versus CD8 status on V and J genes, adjusting for donor effects, with Bonferroni correction for multiple testing. Starting from the raw public reads, TCRdb applied fastp trimming at Q25, assembled clones with MiXCR and retained in-frame beta chains. Here each entry gathers all rows of one CDR3 protein and keeps the most common genes and DNA. It is TCRdb's table, rather than the study itself, that gives the V and J calls and clone size. This sample has 200,000 or so distinct CDR3 sequences in its table, and 65% to 80% of those were observed once. Together, the top ten hold 2% to 2.5% of the sample.

Recombination connected TRBV6-5 to TRBJ2-3, with TRBD2 as a weak D call on 5 bases. What was sequenced was naive CD4+ and CD8+ T cells sorted from blood, pooled from several donors. The intended sense of this specimen's cell subset or site label: FACS-sorted naive CD4+ (CD45RO-CD45RA+) and naive CD8+ (CD45RA+CD27bright) T cells. The sequence was obtained from a pool of human donors in good health; the sample pools cells from several healthy donors. CDR3 region: CASRELGQEEDTQYF. The nucleotides read TGTGCCAGCAGAGAACTAGGCCAAGAGGAAGATACGCAGTATTTT.